This T cell receptor beta chain originates from a study of blood T cells in healthy people across ages. CDR3 length: 16 amino acids. Germline CDR1 MNHEY, CDR2 SVGEGT. Germline trimming cut 4 bases from V and 0 bases from J; bases unmatched to any gene: 9. A second PCR, run for roughly 7 to 12 cycles, used a sample-barcoded 5' primer plus a J-beta primer mix. TCRdb passed the 5' RACE reads through MiXCR, listing each CDR3 protein once. The sample includes about a million distinct CDR3 sequences, 45% to 60% seen only once; the top ten take about a fifth. On this clonotype itself: The antigen is unknown.

Study observations and caveats: A strong correlation was seen between TCR beta diversity and naive T cell percentage.

This receptor was identified in an older woman in good health. Sequences were obtained from blood. The chain employs TRBV6-2 or TRBV6-3 and TRBJ2-7; 7 bases map to TRBD1. CDR3: CASSSLGQAASYEQYF. The CDR3 region has the DNA TGTGCCAGCAGTTCCTTAGGACAGGCGGCCTCCTACGAGCAGTACTTC.